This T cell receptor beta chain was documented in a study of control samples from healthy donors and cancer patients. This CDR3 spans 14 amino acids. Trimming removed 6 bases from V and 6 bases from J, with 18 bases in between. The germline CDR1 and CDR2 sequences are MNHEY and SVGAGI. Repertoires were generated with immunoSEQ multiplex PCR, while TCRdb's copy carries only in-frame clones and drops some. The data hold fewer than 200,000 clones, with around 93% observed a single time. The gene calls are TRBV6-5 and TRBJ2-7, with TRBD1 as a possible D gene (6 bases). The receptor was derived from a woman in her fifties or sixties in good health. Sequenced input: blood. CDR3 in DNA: TGTGCCAGCAGCGTGGACAGCCGAAACCGCGAGCAGTACTTC. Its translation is CASSVDSRNREQYF.